This is a list of T cell receptor delta chains from one sample in a study of gamma-delta T cells after stem cell transplantation. TCRdb re-called clones from the RT-PCR reads using CATT. The data contain thousands of delta-chain clones, nearly 25% of them singletons. Sequencing was performed on gamma-delta T cells. The receptors were sampled from a human donor. It is not recorded whose cells these are; they may come from a transplant donor. Each CDR3 is given with its conserved first and last residue. The D gene is left open where the match is weak. Some rows mark clone size as missing; the rest say once, few, many or name a class of expanded clone.

d_call	v_call	j_call	clone_size	cdr3_aa	cdr3_nt
TRDD3	TRDV2	TRDJ1	NA	CACDTVGLGDSDKLIF	TGTGCCTGTGACACCGTAGGGCTGGGGGATTCCGATAAACTCATCTTT
NA	TRDV2	TRDJ1	medium-sized	CACDPLEHWHYTDKLIF	TGTGCCTGTGACCCGTTGGAGCACTGGCATTACACCGATAAACTCATCTTT
TRDD3	TRAV29/DV5	TRDJ1	NA	CAASYWGAPTYTDKLIF	TGTGCAGCAAGCTACTGGGGGGCCCCTACTTACACCGATAAACTCATCTTT
TRDD3	TRDV2	TRDJ1	large	CACDIQYWGIRDDQVRTDKLIF	TGTGCCTGTGACATCCAGTACTGGGGGATACGGGATGACCAAGTCAGAACCGATAAACTCATCTTT
NA	TRDV1	TRDJ1	NA	CALGAKGGTATYTDKLIF	TGTGCTCTTGGGGCAAAGGGGGGGACCGCCACCTACACCGATAAACTCATCTTT
TRDD3	TRDV2	TRDJ3	few	CACDIVLGDTSSWDTRQMFF	TGTGCCTGTGACATTGTACTGGGGGATACGAGCTCCTGGGACACCCGACAGATGTTTTTC
TRDD3	TRDV2	TRDJ1	medium-sized	CACDTLGDSKTTDKLIF	TGTGCCTGTGACACCCTGGGGGATAGTAAAACCACCGATAAACTCATCTTT
TRDD3	TRDV2	TRDJ1	NA	CACDILGDTHGKLIF	TGTGCCTGTGACATACTCGGGGATACGCATGGTAAACTCATCTTT
TRDD3	TRDV2	TRDJ1	medium-sized	CACDTVPETGGYSDKLIF	TGTGCCTGTGACACCGTCCCGGAGACTGGGGGATACTCCGATAAACTCATCTTT
TRDD3	TRDV2	TRDJ1	medium-sized	CACDTVRTGGYAYPDKLIF	TGTGCCTGTGACACCGTTCGGACTGGGGGATACGCTTATCCCGATAAACTCATCTTT
NA	TRDV2	TRDJ1	medium-sized	CACDTVGGRDKLIF	TGTGCCTGTGACACCGTCGGGGGTAGAGATAAACTCATCTTT
TRDD3	TRDV2	TRDJ1	few	CACDKVASLGIRMSHRELIF	TGTGCCTGTGATAAGGTGGCTTCACTGGGGATACGCATGTCCCACCGGGAACTCATCTTT
TRDD3	TRDV2	TRDJ3	NA	CACDTNWGIRPTWDTRQMFF	TGTGCCTGTGACACCAACTGGGGGATACGCCCGACCTGGGACACCCGACAGATGTTTTTC
TRDD3	TRDV2	TRDJ3	medium-sized	CACDTVGDTRDTRQMFF	TGTGCCTGTGACACCGTAGGGGATACCAGGGACACCCGACAGATGTTTTTC
NA	TRDV2	TRDJ1	medium-sized	CACDTIYPHTDKLIF	TGTGCCTGTGACACGATATACCCTCACACCGATAAACTCATCTTT
TRDD3	TRDV2	TRDJ1	NA	CACDVVLGDSTSDTDKLIF	TGTGCCTGTGACGTTGTACTGGGGGATTCTACATCCGACACCGATAAACTCATCTTT
TRDD3	TRDV2	TRDJ1	NA	CACDSLGENTDKLIF	TGTGCCTGTGATAGTCTGGGGGAGAACACCGATAAACTCATCTTT
TRDD3	TRDV2	TRDJ2	NA	CACSGLGDMPPAQLFF	TGTGCCTGTAGCGGACTGGGGGACATGCCGCCAGCACAACTCTTCTTT
TRDD3	TRDV2	TRDJ1	medium-sized	CACDTVITRTGDQYTDKLIF	TGTGCCTGTGACACCGTCATAACTCGTACTGGGGATCAGTACACCGATAAACTCATCTTT
TRDD3	TRDV2	TRDJ3	NA	CACDTAWGIRAGSWDTRQMFF	TGTGCCTGTGACACCGCCTGGGGGATACGGGCGGGGTCCTGGGACACCCGACAGATGTTTTTC
NA	TRDV2	TRDJ1	large	CACVPLGIESGNTDKLIF	TGTGCCTGTGTCCCTCTGGGGATTGAGTCGGGCAACACCGATAAACTCATCTTT
TRDD3	TRDV2	TRDJ1	medium-sized	CACEKLATGGFLYTDKLIF	TGTGCCTGTGAAAAACTTGCTACTGGGGGATTCCTGTACACCGATAAACTCATCTTT
TRDD3	TRDV2	TRDJ1	few	CACDTVGDSTPDKLIF	TGTGCCTGTGACACCGTGGGGGATTCCACACCCGATAAACTCATCTTT
TRDD3	TRDV2	TRDJ1	few	CACDSVQQNWGIMGKLIF	TGTGCCTGTGACTCAGTTCAACAAAACTGGGGGATCATGGGGAAACTCATCTTT
TRDD3	TRDV2	TRDJ1	NA	CACQSLGDNTDKLIF	TGTGCCTGTCAAAGCCTGGGGGATAACACCGATAAACTCATCTTT
NA	TRDV2	TRDJ1	NA	CACDTWDRTPPDKLIF	TGTGCCTGTGACACCTGGGATAGGACCCCACCCGATAAACTCATCTTT
TRDD3	TRDV2	TRDJ1	few	CACDLLDAGGPIKLIF	TGTGCCTGTGACCTCCTCGATGCTGGGGGACCTATTAAACTCATCTTT
NA	TRDV1	TRDJ1	few	CALGEETAGTDKLIF	TGTGCTCTTGGGGAAGAGACTGCCGGCACCGATAAACTCATCTTT
NA	TRDV2	TRDJ1	medium-sized	CACDTVGVTPYTDKLIF	TGTGCCTGTGACACCGTGGGGGTGACGCCGTACACCGATAAACTCATCTTT
TRDD3	TRDV2	TRDJ3	medium-sized	CACDIGTGGPDGSWDTRQMFF	TGTGCCTGTGACATCGGTACTGGGGGGCCTGACGGGTCCTGGGACACCCGACAGATGTTTTTC
TRDD3	TRDV2	TRDJ1	NA	CACDTVEVRDTRRTDKLIF	TGTGCCTGTGACACCGTGGAGGTGCGGGATACGCGGAGAACCGATAAACTCATCTTT
NA	TRDV1	TRDJ1	once	CALGEYGTGGDAYTDKLIF	TGTGCTCTTGGGGAATATGGTACCGGGGGGGACGCGTACACCGATAAACTCATCTTT